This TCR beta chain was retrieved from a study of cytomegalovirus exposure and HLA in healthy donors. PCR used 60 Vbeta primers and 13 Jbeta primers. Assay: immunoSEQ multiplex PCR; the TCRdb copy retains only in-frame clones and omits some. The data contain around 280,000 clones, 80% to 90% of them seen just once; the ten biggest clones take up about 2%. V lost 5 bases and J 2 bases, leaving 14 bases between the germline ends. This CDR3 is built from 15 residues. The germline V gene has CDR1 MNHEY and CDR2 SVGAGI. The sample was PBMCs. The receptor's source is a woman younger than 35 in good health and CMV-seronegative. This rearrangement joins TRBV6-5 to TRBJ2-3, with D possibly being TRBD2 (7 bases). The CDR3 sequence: CASSTVGGPTDTQYF. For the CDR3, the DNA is TGTGCCAGCAGTACAGTGGGGGGGCCCACAGATACGCAGTATTTT.